Sequencing of this T cell receptor (beta chain) was carried out in a study of response to subunit inactivated influenza vaccine. General study points: Authors suggested that a seasonal influenza vaccination recruits few new T cells each time.

About this clonotype itself: Its cognate antigen is unknown.

TCRdb passed the RT-PCR reads through MiXCR, listing each CDR3 protein once. The data contain a few hundred thousand distinct CDR3 sequences, roughly an eighth of them singletons. Germline V CDR1 and CDR2: SGHRS, YFSETQ. The CDR3 totals 16 residues. V was trimmed by 4 bases and J by 5 bases, leaving 21 bases between them. The sequence came from a man aged 45-65 years who received an inactivated influenza vaccine. Material: non-naive T cells sorted from PBMCs, obtained less than 15 days before vaccination. The V call is TRBV5-1, the J call TRBJ1-1; D possibly corresponds to TRBD1 (5 bases). CDR3: CASSLESEGTGTEAFF. For the CDR3, the DNA is TGCGCCAGCAGCCTGGAATCGGAAGGGACCGGGACTGAAGCTTTCTTT.